The rows below give T cell receptor beta chains drawn from one sample of a study of blood T cells in healthy people across ages. TCRdb re-called the 5' RACE reads through MiXCR, storing one row per CDR3 protein. The sample shows roughly 680,000 distinct CDR3 sequences, more than 20% of them seen only once. What was sequenced was blood. The receptors here all came from a man in his 70s in good health. Both conserved end residues are part of each CDR3. A D gene is named only where the DNA matches it firmly. Size values are once, few and many counts, or a class for expanded clones, and some rows have none.

v_gene	j_gene	d_gene	abundance	CDR3aa	CDR3nt
TRBV2	TRBJ2-5	TRBD1	NA	CASRADRVEETQYF	TGTGCCAGCAGAGCAGACAGGGTAGAGGAGACCCAGTACTTC
TRBV12-3/TRBV12-4	TRBJ2-1	TRBD2	NA	CASSDLGSSGRLWYNEQFF	TGTGCCAGCAGTGACCTTGGGTCTAGCGGGAGGCTATGGTACAATGAGCAGTTCTTC
TRBV5-1	TRBJ1-4	NA	NA	CASSLSTDNTEKLFF	TGCGCCAGCAGCTTGTCAACAGATAATACCGAAAAACTGTTTTTT
TRBV5-1	TRBJ2-7	NA	NA	CASSLVGGDSYEQYF	TGCGCCAGCAGCTTGGTTGGGGGCGACTCCTACGAGCAGTACTTC
TRBV20-1	TRBJ2-1	TRBD2	NA	CSARPTSGIDNEQFF	TGCAGTGCTAGACCTACTAGCGGGATTGACAATGAGCAGTTCTTC
TRBV28	TRBJ2-5	NA	NA	CASSLPVKETQYF	TGTGCCAGCAGTTTACCGGTAAAAGAGACCCAGTACTTC
TRBV28	TRBJ1-1	NA	NA	CASSLYGTEAFF	TGTGCCAGCAGTTTATATGGCACTGAAGCTTTCTTT
TRBV6-6	TRBJ2-3	NA	few	CASTAGTQYGYF	TGTGCCAGCACGGCCGGGACCCAATATGGGTATTTT
TRBV7-2	TRBJ2-5	NA	many	CASSLMGGGQETQYF	TGTGCCAGCAGCTTAATGGGGGGAGGTCAAGAGACCCAGTACTTC
TRBV7-9	TRBJ1-1	NA	NA	CASSSGKDTEAFF	TGTGCCAGCAGCTCCGGAAAGGACACTGAAGCTTTCTTT
TRBV24-1	TRBJ2-6	NA	many	CATSDIKAEPFSGANVLTF	TGTGCCACCAGTGATATCAAAGCGGAACCCTTTTCTGGGGCCAACGTCCTGACTTTC
TRBV5-1	TRBJ2-1	TRBD2	few	CASSPTSLAGYNEQFF	TGCGCCAGCAGCCCTACGTCCCTAGCGGGGTACAATGAGCAGTTCTTC
TRBV29-1	TRBJ2-2	TRBD2	NA	CSVAGLAGAGTGELFF	TGCAGCGTCGCCGGACTAGCGGGAGCCGGCACCGGGGAGCTGTTTTTT
TRBV6-4	TRBJ2-1	NA	few	CASRKVAGPWDEQFF	TGTGCCAGCAGAAAAGTGGCGGGGCCCTGGGATGAGCAGTTCTTC
TRBV3-1	TRBJ2-3	NA	NA	CANSQSRSQGNTQYF	TGTGCCAACAGCCAATCAAGAAGCCAAGGAAATACGCAGTATTTT
TRBV9	TRBJ2-2	NA	many	CASSPRGDPNTGELFF	TGTGCCAGCAGCCCGAGAGGTGACCCGAACACCGGGGAGCTGTTTTTT
TRBV2	TRBJ2-1	TRBD2	NA	CASKKGSGRTFNEQFF	TGTGCCAGCAAAAAGGGTAGCGGGCGGACCTTTAATGAGCAGTTCTTC
TRBV20-1	TRBJ2-1	TRBD2	many	CSARGLAGSNEQFF	TGCAGTGCACGTGGACTAGCGGGATCGAATGAGCAGTTCTTC
TRBV20-1	TRBJ2-5	NA	few	CSAIPLAAQETQYF	TGCAGTGCTATACCCCTAGCCGCCCAAGAGACCCAGTACTTC
TRBV20-1	TRBJ2-5	NA	NA	CGARRDSSGETQYF	TGCGGTGCTAGAAGGGACTCTTCGGGGGAGACCCAGTACTTC
TRBV6-1	TRBJ1-2	NA	NA	CASRVGGQNYGYTF	TGTGCCAGCAGGGTAGGGGGGCAAAACTATGGCTACACCTTC
TRBV4-1	TRBJ2-7	NA	NA	CASSREIRDEQYF	TGCGCCAGCAGCCGAGAGATCAGAGACGAGCAGTACTTC
TRBV20-1	TRBJ2-7	NA	NA	CSARVAGEQYF	TGCAGTGCTAGAGTGGCGGGCGAGCAGTACTTC
TRBV29-1	TRBJ1-1	TRBD1	few	CSVFDRDRAEAFF	TGCAGCGTATTCGACAGGGACAGGGCTGAAGCTTTCTTT
TRBV12-3/TRBV12-4	TRBJ2-7	NA	NA	CASSLNTGSYEQYF	TGTGCCAGCAGTCTAAATACAGGGTCCTACGAGCAGTACTTC
TRBV5-1	TRBJ2-5	TRBD1	few	CAGSLGTGKETQYF	TGCGCCGGCAGCTTGGGGACAGGGAAAGAGACCCAGTACTTC
TRBV12-3/TRBV12-4	TRBJ1-1	TRBD1	many	CASSLGQGNTEAFF	TGCGCCAGCAGCTTGGGACAGGGGAACACTGAAGCTTTCTTT
TRBV11-2	TRBJ1-1	NA	once	CASKGQPNTEAFF	TGTGCCAGCAAGGGGCAGCCGAACACTGAAGCTTTCTTT
TRBV5-6	TRBJ1-1	TRBD1	few	CASSPRGLKLNTEAFF	TGTGCCAGCAGCCCCAGGGGGCTCAAGTTGAACACTGAAGCTTTCTTT
TRBV7-2	TRBJ2-1	NA	few	CASSLAWGSYNEQFF	TGTGCCAGCAGCTTAGCCTGGGGCTCCTACAATGAGCAGTTCTTC
TRBV12-3/TRBV12-4	TRBJ2-5	TRBD2	NA	CASSYTVTKLAGGETQYF	TGTGCCAGCAGTTACACCGTTACAAAACTAGCGGGAGGGGAGACCCAGTACTTC
TRBV5-6	TRBJ1-1	TRBD1	few	CASSFFQGEGTEAFF	TGTGCCAGCAGCTTTTTTCAGGGGGAAGGCACTGAAGCTTTCTTT
TRBV5-6	TRBJ2-7	TRBD2	NA	CASRVTGLVDYGQYF	TGTGCCAGCCGCGTTACCGGACTAGTGGACTACGGGCAGTACTTC
TRBV6-2/TRBV6-3	TRBJ2-7	NA	NA	CASSYSMPGTSEQYF	TGTGCCAGCAGTTACTCGATGCCAGGTACCTCCGAGCAGTACTTC
TRBV5-1	TRBJ2-2	NA	many	CASSPAGQRSNTGELFF	TGCGCCAGCAGCCCGGCGGGACAGCGATCGAACACCGGGGAGCTGTTTTTT
TRBV20-1	TRBJ2-5	TRBD2	NA	CSARDSASGRDGQETQYF	TGCAGTGCTAGAGATTCGGCTAGCGGGAGGGATGGGCAAGAGACCCAGTACTTC
TRBV7-3	TRBJ2-3	TRBD1	few	CASSQGQLTDTQYF	TGTGCCAGCAGTCAGGGACAGCTCACAGATACGCAGTATTTT
TRBV7-2	TRBJ2-1	NA	NA	CASSFQRGIEQFF	TGTGCCAGCAGCTTCCAGAGGGGCATTGAGCAGTTCTTC
TRBV5-5	TRBJ2-5	TRBD1	NA	CASSLIQGAWETQYF	TGTGCCAGCAGCTTGATACAGGGGGCTTGGGAGACCCAGTACTTC
TRBV20-1	TRBJ2-7	TRBD1	NA	CSAPGQGKPYEQYF	TGCAGTGCGCCGGGACAGGGAAAACCTTACGAGCAGTACTTC
TRBV2	TRBJ2-5	TRBD2	NA	CASQGTSGSQETQYF	TGTGCCAGCCAAGGGACTAGCGGGAGTCAAGAGACCCAGTACTTC
TRBV7-9	TRBJ2-1	TRBD2	NA	CASSPEGLAGAPYNEQFF	TGTGCCAGCAGCCCTGAGGGACTAGCGGGAGCCCCCTACAATGAGCAGTTCTTC
TRBV20-1	TRBJ2-7	NA	NA	CSAIWGSGHEQYF	TGCAGTGCTATATGGGGGAGCGGCCACGAGCAGTACTTC
TRBV28	TRBJ1-5	NA	NA	CASSFPTVDSNQPQRF	TGTGCCAGCAGTTTCCCCACAGTTGATAGCAATCAGCCCCAGCGTTTT
TRBV5-1	TRBJ2-1	NA	few	CASSFTGDTYNEQFF	TGCGCCAGCAGCTTTACGGGGGACACATACAATGAGCAGTTCTTC
TRBV20-1	TRBJ2-1	TRBD1	few	CSAPGTGGHYEQFF	TGCAGTGCCCCCGGGACAGGGGGCCATTATGAGCAGTTCTTC
TRBV5-1	TRBJ2-1	TRBD2	few	CASSLLAGTSYNEQFF	TGCGCCAGCAGCTTACTAGCGGGGACCTCCTACAATGAGCAGTTCTTC
TRBV4-1	TRBJ2-5	NA	many	CASSPVKGQETQYF	TGCGCCAGCAGCCCAGTGAAGGGGCAAGAGACCCAGTACTTC
TRBV11-2	TRBJ2-1	NA	few	CASSRGTRSYNEQFF	TGTGCCAGCAGCCGGGGAACCCGCTCCTACAATGAGCAGTTCTTC
TRBV28	TRBJ2-3	TRBD2	few	CASSPKRELGTQYF	TGTGCCAGCAGTCCTAAGCGGGAGTTAGGTACGCAGTATTTT
TRBV11-3	TRBJ2-7	NA	few	CASSIGPLYEQYF	TGTGCCAGCAGCATAGGACCCCTCTACGAGCAGTACTTC
TRBV12-3/TRBV12-4	TRBJ2-4	NA	many	CASSLMGNIQYF	TGTGCCAGCAGTTTAATGGGAAACATTCAGTACTTC
TRBV5-6	TRBJ2-5	NA	NA	CASSVMWGRYETQYF	TGTGCCAGCAGCGTGATGTGGGGGCGTTACGAGACCCAGTACTTC
TRBV7-3	TRBJ2-5	TRBD1	NA	CASSDGQGMETQYF	TGTGCCAGCAGCGATGGACAGGGGATGGAGACCCAGTACTTC
TRBV25-1	TRBJ1-2	NA	few	CASSEVQGEDYGYTF	TGTGCCAGCAGTGAGGTACAGGGAGAGGACTATGGCTACACCTTC
TRBV19	TRBJ1-5	NA	few	CASRTTGNSNQPQHF	TGTGCCAGTAGAACCACAGGGAATAGCAATCAGCCCCAGCATTTT
TRBV7-2	TRBJ2-1	TRBD2	many	CASSPRPGRSYNEQFF	TGTGCCAGCAGCCCGAGGCCCGGGAGGTCCTACAATGAGCAGTTCTTC
TRBV7-9	TRBJ1-1	TRBD1	NA	CASSPQGIGTEAFF	TGTGCCAGCAGCCCACAGGGGATCGGCACTGAAGCTTTCTTT
TRBV7-3	TRBJ1-2	NA	many	CASSLSGGRLGYTF	TGTGCCAGCAGCCTATCTGGAGGGCGGCTTGGCTACACCTTC